One TCR beta chain is described in this entry. It lacks a known antigen. Per-nucleotide qualities are absent, and no much larger clonotype sits a single base away. The data were obtained in a study of cytomegalovirus exposure and HLA in healthy donors (dated by TCRdb to about 2017). With regard to the full study: In an earlier analysis of approximately 640 of the donors, around 300 Gb of sequence data and approximately 120 million unique TCR beta sequences from about 190 million T cells were reported. An early release that covered fewer than 750 HLA-typed donors contained approximately 320 gigabases of sequencing data and some 87 million unique TCR sequences. Rather than using new phenotypic data, the later analysis identified candidate immune exposures from TCR beta sequences and from how often those sequences occurred across donors. To study patterns of TCR occurrence, a later analysis re-analyzed previously published TCR beta repertoires from several hundred donors and added high-resolution HLA genotyping. The T cell repertoires of 550 to 850 subjects were profiled by immunosequencing and related to cytomegalovirus serostatus. In addition to the first cohort of several hundred subjects, a separate validation cohort of 100 to 150 different subjects was used. Class I and class II HLA loci were covered by the typing at four-digit resolution. The study combined high-throughput TCR immunosequencing, statistical association of individual TCRs with disease status, and machine learning to predict cytomegalovirus infection status. Donor age, sex, ethnicity and CMV serostatus were compiled together with the repertoire data. Every discovery cohort repertoire had been produced on one sequencing platform. A later genetic analysis used genome-wide SNP genotypes for about 60% of the roughly 700 donors, treating that subset as a discovery cohort. To decide whether each TCR beta V gene segment behaved as functional or pseudogenic, an earlier analysis of approximately 590 of the donors relied on high-throughput TCR beta sequencing. The study aimed to test whether signatures of past pathogen exposure could be identified by cataloging public T cell receptors. On average, 235,054 unique TCR beta nucleotide sequences were sequenced per donor among 398 genotyped donors of the cohort, with roughly 18% of those sequences being non-productive. Among the roughly 390 genotyped donors, approximately 76% belonged to the genetic ancestry cluster associated with self-reported Caucasian donors. The number of typed donors differed by locus: roughly 629-640 for A, B, C, DRB1 and DQB1; about 520 for DQA1; 600 to 610 for DPA1; and around 470 for DPB1. Because of strong linkage in the cohort, roughly five DR-DQ haplotypes were treated as single units for association and clustering.

The library was generated by the immunoSEQ multiplex PCR assay. The multiplex PCR relied on a mix of 60 forward primers for TCR Vbeta segments and 13 reverse primers for TCR Jbeta segments. The CDR3 region of rearranged TCR beta genes was amplified from genomic DNA by a multiplex PCR assay. The Illumina HiSeq System was used to sequence the amplified TCR beta libraries as 87-base-pair reads. Under the source paper's analysis protocol: A later analysis counted approximately 84 million unique TCR beta chains across the 666 repertoires, and roughly 11 million of these chains were shared by at least two donors. Raw reads were error-corrected and collapsed into unique sequences by a nearest-neighbor algorithm in which closely related sequences were merged to remove PCR and sequencing errors. CDR3 sequences were aligned to IMGT reference sequences to assign V, D and J gene segments. For a sequence to be retained, a match of at least six nucleotides was required to both a V gene segment and a J gene segment. Rearrangements were classified as productive when the CDR3 lacked stop codons and remained in frame with V and J, and all other rearrangements were classified as non-productive. CDR3 was defined by IMGT convention, running from the second conserved V-encoded cysteine to the conserved J-encoded phenylalanine. In an earlier analysis of around 570 of the donors, sequences lacking an unambiguous match to a single V gene segment were excluded. An earlier analysis of a few hundred of the donors classified V segments as functional when productive rearrangements were above 56.7% and as segregating when the standard deviation between donors was above 5%. A statistical classification framework was built for diagnosing cytomegalovirus status from the catalog of TCR beta chain sequences. In a later analysis, TCR nucleotide sequences were compared against IMGT/GENE-DB human TR gene sequences so that V and J genes could be assigned. In a later analysis, CDR3 sequences and most-parsimonious VDJ recombination scenarios were assigned using the TCRdist pipeline. A later analysis defined each TCR beta chain by its CDR3 amino acid sequence plus V-gene family, and excluded reads lacking a unique V-gene family. A later analysis removed over 500 highly shared, low-generation-probability nucleotide sequences to deal with suspected cross-contamination and a sequencing artifact. For each public chain, a later analysis derived a clonal expansion index from normalized ranks of inferred template counts within each repertoire. A later analysis computed generation probabilities with a VDJ recombination model fitted to out-of-frame rearrangements, and checked the results against IGoR. A later analysis scored TCR-TCR, TCR-HLA and TCR-CMV co-occurrence with hypergeometric tests, applying a repertoire-size bias correction to TCR pairs. False discovery rates were estimated in a later analysis by permuting HLA or CMV assignments 20 times. In a later analysis, co-occurring TCRs were grouped using DBSCAN, and TCRdist sequence similarity was added for clustering within HLA-allele-positive subsets. For co-occurrence clustering, repertoires with fewer than 30,000 or more than 120,000 public chains were excluded, along with roughly five repertoires with anomalous nucleotide sharing. TCRdb holds this immuneACCESS table with in-frame rearrangements only. Some clones are missing; in checked studies, unresolved V genes explain under half, and the rest has no known cause. The DNA was the basis for D and trimming; V, J and clone size are from that table. Present in this sample are roughly 120,000 clones, approximately 68% of which were seen just once. Roughly 1.6% of the sample goes to the ten largest clones.

The germline V gene sets CDR1 to LGHNA and CDR2 to YSLEER. The junction shows trimming of 0 bases on V and 7 bases on J, and the gene matches do not reach 12 bases of it. There are 17 amino acids in the CDR3, from cysteine to phenylalanine inclusive. The kept DNA is CDR3 alone, 51 bases in frame from the first base. The cohort comprised under 700 healthy bone marrow donors. All cohort members were sampled while nominally healthy, although unrecorded immune exposures were likely present. The donor tested CMV seropositive, placing the donor among the 290 or so seropositive members of the cohort. A peripheral blood sample was collected from each donor, and TCR beta sequencing was performed on peripheral blood mononuclear cells. Genomic DNA extraction from the blood cell samples was performed with the Qiagen DNeasy Blood Extraction Kit. The full study reports these points: For the cohort, immune exposure information was limited to CMV serostatus. Strong co-occurrence of HLA alleles, especially DR and DQ, made assigning TCR associations to individual alleles difficult. Cytomegalovirus status was reported to be diagnosed by the classifier with high specificity and sensitivity in both the original and validation cohorts. According to a later analysis, most CMV-associated TCR beta chains appeared to be HLA-restricted, and the HLA associations seemed to be driven largely by CMV exposure. A later analysis found that HLA-associated TCR beta chains were more clonally expanded and had lower generation probabilities than equally common non-associated chains. An earlier analysis of around 540 of the donors showed that most TCR beta V segments appeared in productive rearrangements either about 87% or about 30% of the time, which broadly matched IMGT annotations. In a later analysis, several top co-occurrence clusters were reported to appear linked to parvovirus B19, influenza, CMV and Epstein-Barr virus. In a later analysis, TCR association rates were found to vary across HLA loci, with the most associated TCRs seen for DRB1 alleles and the fewest for HLA-C alleles. Because counts were too low, 15 to 20 rarely observed V segments, including chromosome 9 orphons, were excluded from the earlier analysis of roughly 580 of the donors. Most TCR sequences were seen in very few donors, while some public TCRs were found in many individuals. Linkage disequilibrium might explain the correlated functional status among segregating V segments, but an unknown experimental factor could not be excluded. Because HLA typing was missing for some donors at each locus, association tests included only the typed subset. The cohort was sequenced for TCR beta chains only, and without alpha or paired-chain data the features that could be detected were limited. Specific HLA alleles were associated with roughly 16,000 TCR beta sequences at a false discovery rate of 0.05 in a later analysis. According to the authors, the approach could potentially be generalized to other disease states and immunological phenotypes. A total of some 180 TCR beta chains were listed by the study as associated with cytomegalovirus. Roughly uniform sequencing depth across donors was assumed in presence/absence analyses, although this assumption may not hold. An association between a missense DCLRE1C variant and V-gene and J-gene trimming of TCR beta chains was found in a later genetic analysis and replicated in an independent cohort. Some IMGT-functional V segments, including TRBV6-2 and TRBV6-3, could not be distinguished by the 87-base-pair reads and were therefore excluded. In vitro tests confirmed that a few of the cytomegalovirus-associated TCR beta chains recognize cytomegalovirus antigens. A further reported finding was that TCR beta sequences accurately predicted the HLA-A and HLA-B alleles for most subjects in the first cohort. The sequencing pipeline was judged likely to have produced a cluster of highly shared sequence variants as a technical artifact. In a later genetic analysis, fewer N-insertions in productive TCRs were reported among donors in an Asian-associated ancestry cluster than the roughly 710-donor mean.

Input material: PBMCs. Recombination connected TRBV4-3 to TRBJ2-1, and 7 junction bases match TRBD2. The receptor's source is a man aged 25 to 40 in good health and CMV-seropositive. The nucleotide sequence reads TGCGCCAGCAGCCAAGATGGGGCGGCGGGAGCAAGTAATGAGCAGTTCTTC. This gives the protein CASSQDGAAGASNEQFF.